A selection of T cell receptor beta chains follows, all from one sample in a study of beta chain features in type 1 diabetes. This table comes from immunoSEQ multiplex PCR, and its TCRdb copy is limited to in-frame clones, with some not included. The sample lists approximately 60,000 clones; around 56% were seen once. Sequencing used Tregs from blood. All receptors come from a woman aged 40 to 50 with type 1 diabetes. Both conserved end residues are trimmed from each CDR3.

v_call	j_call	cdr3_aa
TRBV6-1	TRBJ2-2	ASRTALGTGELF
TRBV7-9	TRBJ2-1	ASSSRLAGARINEQF
TRBV5-1	TRBJ2-3	ASHVPGLPTQY
TRBV5-6	TRBJ2-7	ASGTGGRYEQY
TRBV2	TRBJ2-1	ASSVSGGSHNEQF
TRBV6-5	TRBJ2-7	ASRPAGTSEHEQY
TRBV19	TRBJ2-1	ASSPLAGGPREQF
TRBV6-5	TRBJ2-2	ATSRGTGELF
TRBV9	TRBJ1-3	ASNPSGDISGNTIY
TRBV29-1	TRBJ1-1	SVGGVGVEAF
TRBV4-2	TRBJ1-5	ASSPQTVDSNQPQH
TRBV7-2	TRBJ2-1	ASSLGTLSYNEQF
TRBV7-9	TRBJ1-3	ASSLTGYSGNTIY
TRBV7-9	TRBJ1-1	ASSLGASKNTEAF
TRBV28	TRBJ1-2	ASRTTGGGPYGYT
TRBV2	TRBJ2-2	ASSWGQANTGELF
TRBV5-1	TRBJ2-2	ASRFTSGGNTGELF
TRBV18	.	ASSPFYEQY
TRBV2	TRBJ2-7	ASSERQDSYEQY
TRBV5-1	TRBJ2-7	ASSNPGTSKPYEQY
TRBV7-2	.	ASSSQQGAQYEQY
TRBV5-1	TRBJ2-2	ASSQEFGGTGELF
TRBV7-3	TRBJ1-1	ASRGQPNTEAF
TRBV28	TRBJ2-5	ASSTSRELETQY
TRBV6-5	TRBJ1-1	ASSNRGVRTEAF
TRBV6-1	TRBJ1-2	ASSVTGTAAYGYT
TRBV10-3	TRBJ2-5	AISLTGHGEQY
TRBV7-6	TRBJ2-1	ASSLAPRVEQF
TRBV7-3	TRBJ2-1	ASSLLAANEQF
TRBV10-3	TRBJ1-2	AISRTGAANYGYT
TRBV19	TRBJ2-1	ASSPGSSYNEQF
TRBV16	TRBJ2-4	ASFKSGGENIQY
TRBV15	TRBJ2-5	ATSRSFQGAGETQY
TRBV28	TRBJ1-5	ASSLIGGGNQPQH
TRBV2	TRBJ2-5	ASSRAPTGLETQY
TRBV9	TRBJ2-4	ASSVDSRGDIQY
TRBV28	TRBJ2-5	ASSVQGRETQY